This is a list of T cell receptor beta chains from one sample in a study of T cells in Graves' hyperthyroidism and ophthalmopathy. One entry per CDR3 protein, called by TCRdb with MiXCR from the multiplex PCR reads. The sample yields approximately 400,000 distinct CDR3 sequences, 11% to 15% seen once. Sequenced input: blood. These receptors were obtained from a man between 50 and 59 years old with Graves' ophthalmopathy. CDR3s include the opening cysteine and the closing phenylalanine or tryptophan. Fields, in order: J gene, D gene, clone size, V gene, CDR3 DNA, CDR3 protein. A D gene is named only where the DNA matches it firmly. The size field is filled for only some rows; it gives once, few, many or a size class.

j_call: TRBJ2-1
d_call: .
clone_size: many
v_call: TRBV12-3/TRBV12-4
cdr3_nt: TGTGCCAGCACACGCGGGACTTTCAATGAGCAGTTCTTC
cdr3_aa: CASTRGTFNEQFF

j_call: TRBJ1-4
d_call: .
clone_size: many
v_call: TRBV18
cdr3_nt: TGTGCCAGCTCACCACCGGGAAGTAATGAAAAACTGTTTTTT
cdr3_aa: CASSPPGSNEKLFF

j_call: TRBJ2-7
d_call: .
clone_size: few
v_call: TRBV20-1
cdr3_nt: TGCAGTACTTCCTCGGAGCTTTGGTCCTACGAGCAGTACTTC
cdr3_aa: CSTSSELWSYEQYF

j_call: TRBJ2-1
d_call: .
clone_size: .
v_call: TRBV12-3/TRBV12-4
cdr3_nt: TGTGCCAGCAGTTTAGCGCGCGGGACAGCTTACAATGAGCAGTTCTTC
cdr3_aa: CASSLARGTAYNEQFF

j_call: TRBJ2-7
d_call: .
clone_size: many
v_call: TRBV2
cdr3_nt: TGTGCCAGCGGCGACGGAGCCTACGAGCAGTACTTC
cdr3_aa: CASGDGAYEQYF

j_call: TRBJ2-1
d_call: TRBD1
clone_size: many
v_call: TRBV29-1
cdr3_nt: TGCAGCGTTGGGTGGACAGGGGGAAATGAGCAGTTCTTC
cdr3_aa: CSVGWTGGNEQFF

j_call: TRBJ2-4
d_call: .
clone_size: few
v_call: TRBV3-1
cdr3_nt: TGTGCCAGCAGCCAAGATGTGCAGGGGGGCATTCAGTACTTC
cdr3_aa: CASSQDVQGGIQYF

j_call: TRBJ2-1
d_call: .
clone_size: many
v_call: TRBV2
cdr3_nt: TGTGCCAGCAGTCGCAGCTCCTACAATGAGCAGTTCTTC
cdr3_aa: CASSRSSYNEQFF

j_call: TRBJ2-1
d_call: TRBD2
clone_size: .
v_call: TRBV20-1
cdr3_nt: TGCAGTGCACAGACTAGCGGGAGAATTTCAAATGAGCAGTTCTTC
cdr3_aa: CSAQTSGRISNEQFF

j_call: TRBJ2-5
d_call: TRBD1
clone_size: many
v_call: TRBV5-1
cdr3_nt: TGCGCCAGCAGCCAGCCGACAGGGGGCGTAGGAGAGACCCAGTACTTC
cdr3_aa: CASSQPTGGVGETQYF

j_call: TRBJ1-2
d_call: .
clone_size: many
v_call: TRBV20-1
cdr3_nt: TGCAGTGCGGAGAGGGACGGATTTTATGGCTACACCTTC
cdr3_aa: CSAERDGFYGYTF

j_call: TRBJ1-5
d_call: TRBD1
clone_size: .
v_call: TRBV6-5
cdr3_nt: TGTGCCAGCAGGTACAGGGGGCAGAATCAGCCCCAGCATTTT
cdr3_aa: CASRYRGQNQPQHF

j_call: TRBJ2-3
d_call: TRBD1
clone_size: many
v_call: TRBV5-1
cdr3_nt: TGCGCCAGCCACGACCCGGGACAGGGGGCGGCGGATACGCAGTATTTT
cdr3_aa: CASHDPGQGAADTQYF

j_call: TRBJ2-1
d_call: .
clone_size: many
v_call: TRBV7-3
cdr3_nt: TGTGCCAGCAGCTTAGGTGCGGGGAACTCCTACAATGAGCAGTTCTTC
cdr3_aa: CASSLGAGNSYNEQFF

j_call: TRBJ2-5
d_call: TRBD1
clone_size: .
v_call: TRBV11-2
cdr3_nt: TGTGCCAGCAGCTTAGGGACAGGGGGCGCGGAGACCCAGTACTTC
cdr3_aa: CASSLGTGGAETQYF

j_call: TRBJ1-1
d_call: .
clone_size: many
v_call: TRBV12-3/TRBV12-4
cdr3_nt: TGTGCCAGCAGCACAGGCGGGAGAGGTAACACTGAAGCTTTCTTT
cdr3_aa: CASSTGGRGNTEAFF

j_call: TRBJ1-2
d_call: .
clone_size: many
v_call: TRBV3-1
cdr3_nt: TGTGCCAGCAGCCCACAGGGAGAGGATGGCTACACCTTC
cdr3_aa: CASSPQGEDGYTF

j_call: TRBJ2-7
d_call: .
clone_size: few
v_call: TRBV19
cdr3_nt: TGTGCCAGTTCGCCTAGGGCGACCGCCACCTACGAGCAGTACTTC
cdr3_aa: CASSPRATATYEQYF

j_call: TRBJ1-3
d_call: .
clone_size: .
v_call: TRBV28
cdr3_nt: TGTGCCAGCAGTTTCGGAAGATTATCTGGAAACACCATATATTTT
cdr3_aa: CASSFGRLSGNTIYF

j_call: TRBJ1-5
d_call: TRBD1
clone_size: .
v_call: TRBV7-2
cdr3_nt: TGTGCCAGCAGCTCCCAGGGGGCCCAGCCCCAGCATTTT
cdr3_aa: CASSSQGAQPQHF

j_call: TRBJ1-2
d_call: TRBD1
clone_size: many
v_call: TRBV30
cdr3_nt: TGTGCCTGGGGCCGGACAGGTCGGGGCTACACCTTC
cdr3_aa: CAWGRTGRGYTF

j_call: TRBJ1-2
d_call: .
clone_size: many
v_call: TRBV2
cdr3_nt: TGTGCCAGCAGTAGGACAGCTAACTATGGCTACACCTTC
cdr3_aa: CASSRTANYGYTF

j_call: TRBJ2-3
d_call: .
clone_size: few
v_call: TRBV20-1
cdr3_nt: TGCAGGGGGATTGACAGGGGCGGACTAGGACCTAGCACAGATACGCAGTATTTT
cdr3_aa: CRGIDRGGLGPSTDTQYF

j_call: TRBJ2-5
d_call: .
clone_size: few
v_call: TRBV5-1
cdr3_nt: TGCGCCAGCAGCTTGGACAGGGCTGGGGAGACCCAGTACTTC
cdr3_aa: CASSLDRAGETQYF

j_call: TRBJ2-7
d_call: TRBD1
clone_size: many
v_call: TRBV18
cdr3_nt: TGTGCCAGCTCACTCTATACAGGGGCCTACGAGCAGTACTTC
cdr3_aa: CASSLYTGAYEQYF

j_call: TRBJ1-5
d_call: TRBD1
clone_size: .
v_call: TRBV29-1
cdr3_nt: TGCAGCGCCGGACAGGGGGAGCCTAATCAGCCCCAGCATTTT
cdr3_aa: CSAGQGEPNQPQHF

j_call: TRBJ2-7
d_call: TRBD2
clone_size: many
v_call: TRBV7-9
cdr3_nt: TGTGCCAGCAGCCCAACAGGGACTAGCGGGACCCACCTACACTACGAGCAGTACTTC
cdr3_aa: CASSPTGTSGTHLHYEQYF

j_call: TRBJ1-5
d_call: TRBD1
clone_size: many
v_call: TRBV19
cdr3_nt: TGTGCCAGTAGTGGACAGGGGGTCAATCAGCCCCAGCATTTT
cdr3_aa: CASSGQGVNQPQHF

j_call: TRBJ2-7
d_call: .
clone_size: few
v_call: TRBV7-3
cdr3_nt: TGTGCCAGCAGCTTAATGGGGGAGGTCGGATGCGAGCAGTACTTC
cdr3_aa: CASSLMGEVGCEQYF

j_call: TRBJ2-2
d_call: .
clone_size: many
v_call: TRBV5-5
cdr3_nt: TGTGCCAGCAGGGGGTTCGCGAACACCGGGGAGCTGTTTTTT
cdr3_aa: CASRGFANTGELFF

j_call: TRBJ2-1
d_call: TRBD1
clone_size: few
v_call: TRBV7-8
cdr3_nt: TGTGCCAGCAGCTTAGCAAAAGGACAGGGCTCCTACAATGAGCAGTTCTTC
cdr3_aa: CASSLAKGQGSYNEQFF

j_call: TRBJ2-1
d_call: .
clone_size: few
v_call: TRBV20-1
cdr3_nt: TGCAGTGCGGTCCAGGCGACATCCTACAATGAGCAGTTCTTC
cdr3_aa: CSAVQATSYNEQFF

j_call: TRBJ2-1
d_call: TRBD2
clone_size: many
v_call: TRBV7-8
cdr3_nt: TGTGCCAGCAGCTTAGCCGCGGGAGTCTTAGGAGAGCAGTTCTTC
cdr3_aa: CASSLAAGVLGEQFF

j_call: TRBJ2-5
d_call: TRBD2
clone_size: .
v_call: TRBV11-3
cdr3_nt: TGTGCCAGCAGCTTAGAACTAGCGGGGAGCCAGTACTTC
cdr3_aa: CASSLELAGSQYF

j_call: TRBJ2-1
d_call: .
clone_size: few
v_call: TRBV20-1
cdr3_nt: TGCAGTGCTAGACCGGACACCCTTCATACCTACAATGAGCAGTCCTTC
cdr3_aa: CSARPDTLHTYNEQSF

j_call: TRBJ2-1
d_call: TRBD2
clone_size: few
v_call: TRBV6-1
cdr3_nt: TGTGCCAGCAGAACGGGACTAGCGGGCCTCTCCTACAATGAGCAGTTCTTC
cdr3_aa: CASRTGLAGLSYNEQFF

j_call: TRBJ2-1
d_call: .
clone_size: few
v_call: TRBV4-1
cdr3_nt: TGCGCCAGCAGCCGCGCAGGGGGGGGGCAGGAGAGGAATGAGCAGTTCTTC
cdr3_aa: CASSRAGGGQERNEQFF

j_call: TRBJ2-5
d_call: TRBD2
clone_size: many
v_call: TRBV20-1
cdr3_nt: TGCAGTGCACCCCAACCGGGACTAGAAGAGACCCAGTACTTC
cdr3_aa: CSAPQPGLEETQYF

j_call: TRBJ2-2
d_call: .
clone_size: few
v_call: TRBV12-5
cdr3_nt: TGTGCTAGTGGTTGGACGACTAGTATGAACACCGGGGAGCTGTTTTTT
cdr3_aa: CASGWTTSMNTGELFF

j_call: TRBJ2-7
d_call: .
clone_size: many
v_call: TRBV29-1
cdr3_nt: TGCAGCGTTGTTCGGGGATTTAACGAGCAGTACTTC
cdr3_aa: CSVVRGFNEQYF

j_call: TRBJ2-4
d_call: .
clone_size: many
v_call: TRBV20-1
cdr3_nt: TGCAGTGCTACATGGGAGGCAAAAAACATTCAGTACTTC
cdr3_aa: CSATWEAKNIQYF

j_call: TRBJ2-2
d_call: TRBD1
clone_size: few
v_call: TRBV7-2
cdr3_nt: TGTGCCAGCAGCTTAGTTGGGCTCGACACCGGGACAGCTGCCGGGGAGCTGTTTTTT
cdr3_aa: CASSLVGLDTGTAAGELFF

j_call: TRBJ2-2
d_call: .
clone_size: few
v_call: TRBV20-1
cdr3_nt: TGCAGTGCTAGTGGGGATTTAAGGGCCGGGGAGCTGTTTTTT
cdr3_aa: CSASGDLRAGELFF

j_call: TRBJ2-2
d_call: TRBD1
clone_size: .
v_call: TRBV28
cdr3_nt: TGTGCCAGCAGAACCTGGACAGGGACGGGCACCGGGGAGCTGTTTTTT
cdr3_aa: CASRTWTGTGTGELFF

j_call: TRBJ2-7
d_call: TRBD1
clone_size: many
v_call: TRBV7-9
cdr3_nt: TGTGCCAGCAGCCTTTCGGGACAGGGGTCGGACGAGCAGTACTTC
cdr3_aa: CASSLSGQGSDEQYF

j_call: TRBJ1-2
d_call: TRBD1
clone_size: many
v_call: TRBV28
cdr3_nt: TGTGCCAGCAGTCTACAGGGGATGAGGGCCTATGGCTACACCTTC
cdr3_aa: CASSLQGMRAYGYTF

j_call: TRBJ2-1
d_call: TRBD2
clone_size: many
v_call: TRBV29-1
cdr3_nt: TGCAGCGTTGGAACTAGCGGGAGAGGTGAGCAGTTCTTC
cdr3_aa: CSVGTSGRGEQFF

j_call: TRBJ2-5
d_call: TRBD1
clone_size: .
v_call: TRBV20-1
cdr3_nt: TGCAGTGCTAGTTTCAGACAGGGACAGATCCAAGAGACCCAGTACTTC
cdr3_aa: CSASFRQGQIQETQYF

j_call: TRBJ1-5
d_call: .
clone_size: .
v_call: TRBV6-1
cdr3_nt: TGTGCCAGCAAGGCAGGGTACAATCAGCCCCAGCATTTT
cdr3_aa: CASKAGYNQPQHF

j_call: TRBJ2-7
d_call: .
clone_size: many
v_call: TRBV6-1
cdr3_nt: TGTGCCAGCAGGTCCGGGATGAACGAGCAGTACTTC
cdr3_aa: CASRSGMNEQYF

j_call: TRBJ2-3
d_call: .
clone_size: few
v_call: TRBV29-1
cdr3_nt: TGCAGCGTTGCCGGCGGATGGGGCACAGATACGCAGTATTTT
cdr3_aa: CSVAGGWGTDTQYF

j_call: TRBJ1-2
d_call: TRBD1
clone_size: few
v_call: TRBV30
cdr3_nt: TGTGCCTTGGACAGGCAGCGCCCCCGGTATGGCTACACCTTC
cdr3_aa: CALDRQRPRYGYTF

j_call: TRBJ2-5
d_call: .
clone_size: .
v_call: TRBV6-1
cdr3_nt: TGTGCCAGCAGTGAAGCATGGGAGACCCAGTACTTC
cdr3_aa: CASSEAWETQYF

j_call: TRBJ2-7
d_call: TRBD2
clone_size: few
v_call: TRBV5-1
cdr3_nt: TGCGCCAGCAGCCCAAAACACGGGACTAGCGCCTCCTACGAGCAGTACTTC
cdr3_aa: CASSPKHGTSASYEQYF

j_call: TRBJ2-7
d_call: .
clone_size: many
v_call: TRBV28
cdr3_nt: TGTGCCAGCAGTTTATGGGGGACCCAGCAGTACTTC
cdr3_aa: CASSLWGTQQYF

j_call: TRBJ1-1
d_call: .
clone_size: many
v_call: TRBV3-1
cdr3_nt: TGTGCCAGCAGCCAAGATCGTGAGGGTTTCGCGAACACTGAAGCTTTCTTT
cdr3_aa: CASSQDREGFANTEAFF

j_call: TRBJ2-4
d_call: .
clone_size: .
v_call: TRBV28
cdr3_nt: TGTGCCAGCAGAGCCAACGGCCCCAAAAACATTCAGTACTTC
cdr3_aa: CASRANGPKNIQYF

j_call: TRBJ2-7
d_call: .
clone_size: many
v_call: TRBV9
cdr3_nt: TGTGCCAGCAGCGTGAACCACACCTACGAGCAGTACTTC
cdr3_aa: CASSVNHTYEQYF